This TCR beta chain was sequenced for a study of cytomegalovirus exposure and HLA in healthy donors. Study at large: Among the approximately 370 donors who were genotyped, over 70% fell in the genetic ancestry cluster that is associated with self-reported Caucasian donors. Study-wide results and limits: One variant, a missense change in DCLRE1C, was linked in a later analysis to TCR beta V- and J-gene trimming.

PCR primers comprised 60 Vbeta and 13 Jbeta primers. Sequenced by immunoSEQ multiplex PCR; TCRdb stores in-frame clones only, minus some. The repertoire has some 120,000 clones, around three quarters of them found once; the top ten carry 3.7%. Details on this clone: Antigen: not known.

This CDR3 spans 15 amino acids. The germline V gene encodes CDR1 SGHRS and CDR2 YFSETQ. V trimming: 3 bases; J trimming: 7 bases; junction bases outside the gene matches: 9. The source of this sequence is a human donor in good health. The sample was PBMCs. V gene TRBV5-1 combines with J gene TRBJ2-2, with 7 nucleotides matching TRBD2. CDR3 sequence: CASSSWEGRSGELFF. CDR3 bases: TGCGCCAGCAGCTCCTGGGAGGGCCGGAGCGGGGAGCTGTTTTTT. Full variable domain (missing parts from reference TRBV5-1 and TRBJ2-2): KAGVTQTPRYLIKTRGQQVTLSCSPISGHRSVSWYQQTPGQGLQFLFEYFSETQRNKGNFPGRFSGRQFSNSRSEMNVSTLELGDSALYLCASSSWEGRSGELFFGEGSRLTVL.